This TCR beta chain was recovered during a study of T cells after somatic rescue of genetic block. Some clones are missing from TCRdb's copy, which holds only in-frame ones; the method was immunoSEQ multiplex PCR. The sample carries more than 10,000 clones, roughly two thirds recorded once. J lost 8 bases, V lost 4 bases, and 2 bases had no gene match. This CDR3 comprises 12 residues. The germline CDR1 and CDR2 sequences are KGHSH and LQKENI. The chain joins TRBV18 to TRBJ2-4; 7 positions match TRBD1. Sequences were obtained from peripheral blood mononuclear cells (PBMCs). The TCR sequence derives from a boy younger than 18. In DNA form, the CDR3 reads TGTGCCAGCTCACTTACAGGGGACATTCAGTACTTC. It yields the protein CASSLTGDIQYF.